These 5 T cell receptor beta chains originate from one sample sequenced in a study of cytomegalovirus exposure and HLA in healthy donors. Primers: 60 Vbeta forward and 13 Jbeta reverse. The protocol was immunoSEQ multiplex PCR, while the TCRdb copy is restricted to in-frame clones and leaves out a portion. This sample has some 240,000 clones, with approximately 91% found just once. Sequencing input: PBMCs. Receptors originate from a girl aged 2-10 years in good health and CMV-seronegative.

The chain carries TRBV4-2 and TRBJ2-7; the D is unclear. This CDR3 comprises 12 residues. CDR1 and CDR2 (germline): LGHNA, YNFKEQ. V lost 0 bases and J lost 6, with 6 bases in between. CDR3: CASSQDFREQYF. CDR3 DNA: TGTGCCAGCAGCCAAGATTTTCGCGAGCAGTACTTC.

The rearrangement links TRBV7-9 to TRBJ1-3; weak D call: TRBD1 (5 bases). Germline lookup yields CDR1 SEHNR and CDR2 FQNEAQ (reference sequence). The CDR3 loop spans 14 amino acids. The V and J ends lost 3 bases and 3 bases respectively, with 9 bases between them. The chain's CDR3 is CASSLTDLGNTIYF. The DNA of the CDR3 is TGTGCCAGCAGCTTGACAGACCTTGGAAACACCATATATTTT.

The V and J genes are TRBV27 and TRBJ2-1, with 12 bases lining up with TRBD2. The V segment lost 6 bases and the J segment 5 bases; nucleotides outside the gene matches: 11. The CDR3 is made up of 17 amino acids. Per the germline V gene, CDR1 is MNHEY and CDR2 is SMNVEV (reference sequence). The CDR3 DNA reads as TGTGCCAGCAGATCCGGGGCTAGCGGGAGGGAGAACAATGAGCAGTTCTTC. As protein: CASRSGASGRENNEQFF.

The chain recombines TRBV6-1 with TRBJ1-1; 9 bases fit TRBD1. The CDR3 totals 15 residues. The germline gives CDR1 MNHNS, CDR2 SASEGT. V lost 0 bases to trimming and J lost 3 bases; unmatched junction nucleotides: 2. CDR3 protein: CASSEARTGDTEAFF. CDR3 bases: TGTGCCAGCAGTGAAGCGAGGACAGGGGACACTGAAGCTTTCTTT.

The V call is TRBV5-1, the J call TRBJ2-5, with TRBD2 matching 10 bases. Trimming at V came to 0 bases and at J to 2 bases, leaving 1 base not matched to a gene. The CDR3 is 15 residues long. The germline CDR1 and CDR2 sequences are SGHRS and YFSETQ. CDR3 DNA sequence: TGCGCCAGCAGCTTGGTAGCGGGAGGACAAGAGACCCAGTACTTC. Protein: CASSLVAGGQETQYF.